These T cell receptor beta chains were read from a single sample in a study of blood T cell repertoires in COVID-19. Clones were sequenced by immunoSEQ multiplex PCR, and TCRdb holds only the in-frame ones, with some missing. Of around 250,000 clones in the sample, approximately 84% were seen once. The sample consisted of PBMCs or T cells enriched from blood (not recorded which). These receptors all come from a woman between 45 and 65 years old who had been exposed to COVID-19. Each CDR3 is given with its conserved first and last residue. D genes are given only for firm matches. The listing skips clone size in some rows; elsewhere it reads once, few, many or a size class.

abundance	v_gene	j_gene	d_gene	CDR3aa	CDR3nt
-	TRBV12-5	TRBJ1-5	TRBD1	CASGQGVINQPQHF	TGTGCTAGTGGCCAGGGGGTTATCAATCAGCCCCAGCATTTT
-	TRBV6-5	TRBJ1-1	TRBD1	CASSNTGGNTEAFF	TGTGCCAGCAGTAATACAGGGGGCAACACTGAAGCTTTCTTT
-	TRBV29-1	TRBJ1-4	TRBD1	CSVAPGTGMANEKLFF	TGCAGCGTTGCACCTGGGACAGGGATGGCTAATGAAAAACTGTTTTTT
-	TRBV7-8	TRBJ2-3	TRBD2	CASSSSGGGRDTQYF	TGTGCCAGCAGCTCCTCGGGGGGTGGACGAGATACGCAGTATTTT
-	TRBV7-8	TRBJ2-1	-	CASSPPRLYNEQFF	TGTGCCAGCAGCCCACCTCGTCTATACAATGAGCAGTTCTTC
once	TRBV6-6	TRBJ1-2	-	CASSPFKAAEDYGYTF	TGTGCCAGCAGTCCGTTTAAGGCGGCGGAGGACTATGGCTACACCTTC
-	TRBV29-1	TRBJ2-2	TRBD1	CSAPGQQNTGELFF	TGCAGCGCCCCGGGACAGCAGAACACCGGGGAGCTGTTTTTT
many	TRBV28	TRBJ1-1	TRBD1	CASRQGFGNTEAFF	TGTGCCAGCAGACAGGGGTTTGGGAACACTGAAGCTTTCTTT
-	TRBV28	TRBJ2-7	TRBD2	CASTGGYEQYF	TGTGCCAGCACCGGGGGGTACGAGCAGTACTTC
-	TRBV12-3/TRBV12-4	TRBJ1-5	TRBD1	CASSTGVLQPQHF	TGTGCCAGCAGTACAGGGGTTTTACAGCCCCAGCATTTT
-	TRBV10-2	TRBJ1-1	-	CASSEFPWGGLEAFF	TGCGCCAGCAGTGAGTTTCCCTGGGGGGGGCTAGAAGCTTTCTTT
-	TRBV28	TRBJ1-6	-	CASKVSGRGSPLHF	TGTGCCAGCAAGGTTTCGGGTCGTGGTTCACCCCTCCACTTT
-	TRBV6-2/TRBV6-3	TRBJ2-1	-	CASSPSLTGRRNNEQFF	TGTGCCAGCAGTCCATCCCTGACGGGGAGAAGAAACAATGAGCAGTTCTTC
-	TRBV14	TRBJ2-2	TRBD1	CASSRFRTGKNTGELFF	TGTGCCAGCAGCCGATTTCGGACAGGGAAGAACACCGGGGAGCTGTTTTTT
-	TRBV11-1	TRBJ1-6	TRBD1	CASSLSPGGSPLHF	TGTGCCAGCAGCTTATCCCCAGGGGGTTCACCCCTCCACTTT
-	TRBV4-2	TRBJ1-5	TRBD1	CASSQEGQGGQPQHF	TGTGCCAGCAGCCAAGAGGGACAGGGAGGACAGCCCCAGCATTTT
-	TRBV18	TRBJ2-1	TRBD2	CASSLELAGGYNEQFF	TGTGCCAGCTCACTGGAACTAGCGGGGGGTTACAATGAGCAGTTCTTC
once	TRBV4-3	TRBJ2-1	TRBD2	CASSQVGTSGGASSYNEQFF	TGCGCCAGCAGCCAGGTTGGGACTAGCGGGGGGGCTTCTTCTTACAATGAGCAGTTCTTC
-	TRBV27	TRBJ2-7	TRBD1	CASSATGAEQYF	TGTGCCAGCAGTGCCACAGGGGCCGAGCAGTACTTC
-	TRBV29-1	TRBJ2-1	TRBD2	CSVLGGRSYNEQFF	TGCAGCGTTTTGGGGGGGAGGTCCTACAATGAGCAGTTCTTC
-	TRBV9	TRBJ2-2	TRBD2	CASSSGGSYTGELFF	TGTGCCAGCAGCTCGGGGGGGTCTTACACCGGGGAGCTGTTTTTT
-	TRBV12-3/TRBV12-4	TRBJ1-2	TRBD1	CASSLGQGTRYTF	TGTGCCAGCAGTTTAGGACAGGGTACACGCTACACCTTC
-	TRBV2	TRBJ1-2	-	CASSAGGSYGYTF	TGTGCCAGCAGTGCTGGCGGTAGCTATGGCTACACCTTC
-	TRBV25-1	TRBJ2-7	TRBD2	CASSPREDHGLEQYF	TGTGCCAGCAGTCCTCGGGAGGATCACGGCCTAGAGCAGTACTTC
-	TRBV6-5	TRBJ2-7	-	CASSYSNRGTYEQYF	TGTGCCAGCAGTTACTCGAATAGGGGGACCTACGAGCAGTACTTC
-	TRBV30	TRBJ2-1	TRBD2	CAWSVSGGFGNEQFF	TGTGCCTGGAGCGTTAGCGGGGGGTTCGGAAATGAGCAGTTCTTC
-	TRBV18	TRBJ1-3	-	CASSPEIPTAFSGNTIYF	TGTGCCAGCTCACCTGAGATTCCGACTGCCTTCTCTGGAAACACCATATATTTT
-	TRBV5-6	TRBJ2-7	-	CASSPQGWTYEQYF	TGTGCCAGCAGCCCCCAGGGGTGGACCTACGAGCAGTACTTC
-	TRBV5-4	TRBJ1-4	-	CASSLTGASRNEKLFF	TGTGCCAGCAGCTTGACTGGAGCTAGCCGGAATGAAAAACTGTTTTTT
-	TRBV5-6	TRBJ2-1	TRBD1	CASSSQGGTYNEQFF	TGTGCCAGCAGCTCACAGGGGGGTACCTACAATGAGCAGTTCTTC
-	TRBV18	TRBJ1-1	-	CASSLIGGDTEAFF	TGTGCCAGCTCACTCATCGGCGGCGACACTGAAGCTTTCTTT
-	TRBV30	TRBJ1-5	-	CAWSVREGQPQHF	TGTGCCTGGAGTGTCAGGGAGGGTCAGCCCCAGCATTTT
-	TRBV10-3	TRBJ1-3	-	CASRGGNTIYF	TGTGCCAGCCGTGGCGGAAACACCATATATTTT
-	TRBV19	TRBJ1-2	-	CASQRGAGYTF	TGTGCCAGCCAAAGGGGTGCTGGCTACACCTTC
-	TRBV16	TRBJ2-2	-	CASSQGRQATNTGELFF	TGTGCCAGCAGCCAGGGTAGGCAGGCGACGAACACCGGGGAGCTGTTTTTT
-	TRBV5-1	TRBJ1-1	TRBD1	CASMAGTVNTEAFF	TGCGCCAGCATGGCCGGGACAGTCAACACTGAAGCTTTCTTT
-	TRBV5-1	TRBJ2-3	TRBD2	CASSLGREGTDTQYF	TGCGCCAGCAGCTTGGGGAGGGAGGGTACAGATACGCAGTATTTT
-	TRBV9	TRBJ2-1	-	CASSVGGVPRDNEQFF	TGTGCCAGCAGCGTAGGGGGGGTTCCAAGGGACAATGAGCAGTTCTTC
few	TRBV30	TRBJ1-5	-	CAWSIRGKKPQHF	TGTGCCTGGAGTATCCGGGGGAAGAAGCCCCAGCATTTT
-	TRBV2	TRBJ2-4	-	CASSFSGAKNIQYF	TGTGCCAGCAGTTTCAGCGGGGCCAAAAACATTCAGTACTTC
once	TRBV6-1	TRBJ1-3	-	CASREDPSGNTIYF	TGTGCCAGCAGAGAAGATCCGTCTGGAAACACCATATATTTT
-	TRBV28	TRBJ1-6	-	CASSLLGGNSPLHF	TGTGCCAGCAGTTTATTGGGGGGGAATTCACCCCTCCACTTT
-	TRBV5-4	TRBJ1-1	-	CASSPHLGGNTEAFF	TGTGCCAGCAGCCCACATCTCGGGGGAAACACTGAAGCTTTCTTT
-	TRBV19	TRBJ1-6	-	CASSIVDRNSPLHF	TGTGCCAGTAGTATAGTGGACAGAAATTCACCCCTCCACTTT
-	TRBV20-1	TRBJ1-4	-	CSATGNEKLFF	TGCAGTGCAACAGGGAATGAAAAACTGTTTTTT
-	TRBV28	TRBJ1-4	-	CASSATGNNEKLFF	TGTGCCAGCAGCGCGACAGGAAATAATGAAAAACTGTTTTTT
once	TRBV12-3/TRBV12-4	TRBJ2-5	TRBD2	CASSSRRGGQYF	TGTGCCAGCAGTTCCCGACGGGGGGGCCAGTACTTC
-	TRBV19	TRBJ1-2	-	CASSSGTHPNYGYTF	TGTGCCAGTAGTAGTGGGACTCATCCTAACTATGGCTACACCTTC
once	TRBV19	TRBJ1-1	-	CASSMGQGRNTEAFF	TGTGCCAGTAGTATGGGGCAGGGCCGGAACACTGAAGCTTTCTTT
-	TRBV19	TRBJ1-6	-	CASSTLKRDNNSPLHF	TGTGCCAGTAGTACCTTAAAGAGGGACAATAATTCACCCCTCCACTTT
-	TRBV28	TRBJ1-5	-	CASSLGGQRNQPQHF	TGTGCCAGCAGTTTAGGAGGACAGCGCAATCAGCCCCAGCATTTT
-	TRBV6-5	TRBJ2-3	TRBD2	CASSQLAGGDTQYF	TGTGCCAGCAGTCAGCTAGCGGGGGGGGATACGCAGTATTTT
-	TRBV9	TRBJ1-2	-	CASSVLVSPGNSGYTF	TGTGCCAGCAGCGTATTGGTGAGCCCGGGGAATAGTGGCTACACCTTC
-	TRBV20-1	TRBJ2-7	TRBD1	CSARTGVEQYF	TGCAGTGCCAGAACAGGGGTCGAGCAGTACTTC
-	TRBV7-9	TRBJ2-3	-	CASSLGFAGANTDTQYF	TGTGCCAGCAGCTTAGGATTTGCGGGGGCCAACACAGATACGCAGTATTTT
-	TRBV25-1	TRBJ1-2	-	CASSEIRGGGATGYTF	TGTGCCAGCAGTGAAATAAGAGGGGGGGGCGCCACTGGCTACACCTTC
-	TRBV18	TRBJ2-5	-	CASSPGQGETQYF	TGTGCCAGCTCCCCAGGCCAGGGAGAGACCCAGTACTTC
few	TRBV29-1	TRBJ1-5	TRBD1	CSVAQGQGANQPQHF	TGCAGCGTGGCCCAGGGACAGGGGGCGAATCAGCCCCAGCATTTT
once	TRBV27	TRBJ1-2	TRBD1	CASSFAGGTNYGYTF	TGTGCCAGCAGTTTTGCAGGGGGGACTAACTATGGCTACACCTTC